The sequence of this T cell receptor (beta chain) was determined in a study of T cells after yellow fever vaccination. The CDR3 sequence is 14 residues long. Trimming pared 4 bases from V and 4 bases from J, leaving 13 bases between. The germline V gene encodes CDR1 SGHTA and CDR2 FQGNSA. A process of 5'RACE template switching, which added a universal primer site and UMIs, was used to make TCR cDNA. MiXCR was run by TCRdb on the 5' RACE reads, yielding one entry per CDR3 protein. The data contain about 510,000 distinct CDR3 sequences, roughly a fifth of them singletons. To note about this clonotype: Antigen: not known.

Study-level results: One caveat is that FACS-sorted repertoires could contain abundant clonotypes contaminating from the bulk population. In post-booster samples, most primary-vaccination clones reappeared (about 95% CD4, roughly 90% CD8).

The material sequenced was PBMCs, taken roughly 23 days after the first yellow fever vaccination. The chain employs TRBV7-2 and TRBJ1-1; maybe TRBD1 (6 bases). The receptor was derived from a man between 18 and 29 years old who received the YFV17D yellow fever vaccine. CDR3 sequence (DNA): TGTGCCAGCAGCTACGTTAGGGGGGGCACTGAAGCTTTCTTT. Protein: CASSYVRGGTEAFF.